The entry below gives a single TCR beta chain sequence along with its context. Antigen unknown. Blood libraries mostly used roughly 520 ng genomic DNA, six replicates each. The protocol was immunoSEQ multiplex PCR, while the TCRdb copy is restricted to in-frame clones and leaves out a portion. The sample contains tens of thousands of clones, about 85% of which appear only once. Sample time point: after neoadjuvant nivolumab, at surgical resection. This entry belongs to a study of neoadjuvant anti-PD-1 for oral cavity cancer. The germline V gene encodes CDR1 SGHDT and CDR2 YYEEEE. The ends were cut back, 0 bases at V and 3 bases at J, with 13 bases in the middle. This CDR3 spans 16 amino acids. Study-level results: Each response group had just a few patients in TCR analyses. PBMC Gini-index clonality exceeded responders' in non-responders post-nivolumab.

The clonotype was recovered from a person between 40 and 85 years old with oral cavity squamous cell carcinoma. The sequenced sample was PBMCs, obtained after nivolumab (anti-PD-1) treatment. The chain employs TRBV5-6 and TRBJ2-4; D gene uncertain. CDR3 nucleotide sequence: TGTGCCAGCAGCTTGGCAGACTTAACCTTCAAAAACATTCAGTACTTC. Translating gives CASSLADLTFKNIQYF.